These T cell receptor beta chains were read from a single sample in a study of blood T cell repertoires in COVID-19. Sequencing was performed with immunoSEQ multiplex PCR; in TCRdb, only in-frame clones are kept and a portion is missing. The repertoire includes more than 200,000 clones, around 83% of them detected once, and more than 6.5% sits in the top ten. The sample taken for sequencing was peripheral blood. These receptors all come from a man aged 35-49 years with active or convalescent COVID-19. The CDR3 runs from the conserved cysteine through the conserved F or W. D genes are given only for firm matches. Where a row states a size, it is once, few, many or the class of an expanded clone; other rows omit it.

DNA: TGTGCCAGCAGAAGAACCATACGGGAGAACACTGAAGCTTTCTTT
CDR3: CASRRTIRENTEAFF
size: .
V: TRBV11-3
J: TRBJ1-1
D: .
length: 15

DNA: TGTGCCAGCAGCCTCTACGTTGAGCAGTTCTTC
CDR3: CASSLYVEQFF
size: .
V: TRBV7-9
J: TRBJ2-1
D: .
length: 11

DNA: TGTGCCAGCAGTTACGCTTGGGGGCTTAATCAGCCCCAGCATTTT
CDR3: CASSYAWGLNQPQHF
size: .
V: TRBV6-5
J: TRBJ1-5
D: .
length: 15

DNA: TGTGCCAGCGGTTCGGGGTACGGCGACGAGCAGTACTTC
CDR3: CASGSGYGDEQYF
size: .
V: TRBV6-6
J: TRBJ2-7
D: .
length: 13

DNA: TGTGCCAGCAGTTCTCCCGAAGGGACAGGAGAAAAACTGTTTTTT
CDR3: CASSSPEGTGEKLFF
size: .
V: TRBV2
J: TRBJ1-4
D: TRBD1
length: 15

DNA: TGTGCCAGCAGCTTATCCGGGGCTGGAAACACCATATATTTT
CDR3: CASSLSGAGNTIYF
size: .
V: TRBV11-2
J: TRBJ1-3
D: .
length: 14

DNA: TGTGCCAGCAGCCTTCCGGGGATACTCAGCGTCCTGACTTTC
CDR3: CASSLPGILSVLTF
size: .
V: TRBV7-2
J: TRBJ2-6
D: .
length: 14

DNA: TGTGCCAGCCGTCGTCCAGCGGGAAACACCGGGGAGCTGTTTTTT
CDR3: CASRRPAGNTGELFF
size: .
V: TRBV5-8
J: TRBJ2-2
D: TRBD2
length: 15

DNA: TGTGCCAGCAGCTCCGGTCCGGGCGGGTACGCTGAAGCTTTCTTT
CDR3: CASSSGPGGYAEAFF
size: .
V: TRBV7-2
J: TRBJ1-1
D: .
length: 15

DNA: TGCGCCAGCAGCCCTGGACTAAGGATAACAGATACGCAGTATTTT
CDR3: CASSPGLRITDTQYF
size: .
V: TRBV5-1
J: TRBJ2-3
D: .
length: 15

DNA: TGTGCCAGCACCCTAGCGGGGGGAGGCTACGAGCAGTACTTC
CDR3: CASTLAGGGYEQYF
size: .
V: TRBV6-5
J: TRBJ2-7
D: TRBD2
length: 14

DNA: TGTGCCAGCAGAATCGAGACAGGGGGCTTTGATGGCTACACCTTC
CDR3: CASRIETGGFDGYTF
size: .
V: TRBV5-6
J: TRBJ1-2
D: TRBD1
length: 15

DNA: TGTGCCAGCATACCCCAGACAAACTATGGCTACACCTTC
CDR3: CASIPQTNYGYTF
size: .
V: TRBV6-5
J: TRBJ1-2
D: .
length: 13

DNA: TGTGCCAGCAGTCCAGGGGGCTACACTGAAGCTTTCTTT
CDR3: CASSPGGYTEAFF
size: .
V: TRBV11-2
J: TRBJ1-1
D: TRBD1
length: 13

DNA: TGTGCCAGCAGCCGGACTAGCGGGGGGGCTTTTACGCAGTATTTT
CDR3: CASSRTSGGAFTQYF
size: .
V: TRBV2
J: TRBJ2-3
D: TRBD2
length: 15

DNA: TGTGCCAGCAGTTCCAAGGGGTACGGCTACACCTTC
CDR3: CASSSKGYGYTF
size: .
V: TRBV27
J: TRBJ1-2
D: .
length: 12

DNA: TGCGCCAGCAGCGGAACAGGGGGAACAGGCTATGGCTACACCTTC
CDR3: CASSGTGGTGYGYTF
size: .
V: TRBV5-1
J: TRBJ1-2
D: TRBD1
length: 15

DNA: TGTGCCAGCAGCGTAGTAGCCGATTTAACAGGGGCTGGAAACACCATATATTTT
CDR3: CASSVVADLTGAGNTIYF
size: .
V: TRBV9
J: TRBJ1-3
D: TRBD1
length: 18

DNA: TGTGCCAGCAGTTCCGGACAGTCCCAAGAGACCCAGTACTTC
CDR3: CASSSGQSQETQYF
size: once
V: TRBV27
J: TRBJ2-5
D: .
length: 14

DNA: TGCGCCAGCAGTCGGGACGGGGGAAGCAATCAGCCCCAGCATTTT
CDR3: CASSRDGGSNQPQHF
size: .
V: TRBV5-1
J: TRBJ1-5
D: .
length: 15

DNA: TGTGCCAGCAGTGAGTTCCAGGGCGGATTTGAAGCTTTCTTT
CDR3: CASSEFQGGFEAFF
size: .
V: TRBV2
J: TRBJ1-1
D: .
length: 14

DNA: TGTGCCAGCTCACCCCAACCGGTACGCGGGAGCCGGCACTACGAGCAGTACTTC
CDR3: CASSPQPVRGSRHYEQYF
size: .
V: TRBV18
J: TRBJ2-7
D: TRBD2
length: 18

DNA: TGTGCCAGCTCACCATCGGCTAGCAGGTACGAGCAGTACTTC
CDR3: CASSPSASRYEQYF
size: .
V: TRBV18
J: TRBJ2-7
D: .
length: 14

DNA: TGTGCCAGCAGCGCAGGGGTCGGGATCGCAGATACGCAGTATTTT
CDR3: CASSAGVGIADTQYF
size: .
V: TRBV7-3
J: TRBJ2-3
D: .
length: 15

DNA: TGTGCCAGCAGTGAGGGTTCACAGATCTATGGCTACACCTTC
CDR3: CASSEGSQIYGYTF
size: .
V: TRBV25-1
J: TRBJ1-2
D: .
length: 14

DNA: TGTGCCAGTAGACGACAGGGGCGCTCTGGAAACACCATATATTTT
CDR3: CASRRQGRSGNTIYF
size: .
V: TRBV19
J: TRBJ1-3
D: TRBD1
length: 15

DNA: TGTGCCAGCAGTGAATGGGGGCTTGGAAACACCATATATTTT
CDR3: CASSEWGLGNTIYF
size: once
V: TRBV2
J: TRBJ1-3
D: .
length: 14

DNA: TGTGCCAGCAGCCAAGGGGACAGGGCCTACGAGCAGTACTTC
CDR3: CASSQGDRAYEQYF
size: .
V: TRBV3-1/TRBV3-2
J: TRBJ2-7
D: TRBD1
length: 14

DNA: TGTGCCAGTAGTAGTGGGACAGGGAAAGGGTTTGAAAAACTGTTTTTT
CDR3: CASSSGTGKGFEKLFF
size: few
V: TRBV19
J: TRBJ1-4
D: TRBD1
length: 16

DNA: TGTGCCAGCAGCTTTCAGGGCCCGAATGAGCAGTTCTTC
CDR3: CASSFQGPNEQFF
size: .
V: TRBV11-2
J: TRBJ2-1
D: .
length: 13

DNA: TGTGCCAGCAGTTTGGCGGCTAACTATGGCTACACCTTC
CDR3: CASSLAANYGYTF
size: .
V: TRBV28
J: TRBJ1-2
D: .
length: 13

DNA: TGTGCTGCCGGCGGGGACCGAGATGGAGAGCAGTACTTC
CDR3: CAAGGDRDGEQYF
size: .
V: TRBV7-7
J: TRBJ2-7
D: .
length: 13

DNA: TGTGCCAGTAACCAAGGACAGCTGAACACTGAAGCTTTCTTT
CDR3: CASNQGQLNTEAFF
size: .
V: TRBV19
J: TRBJ1-1
D: .
length: 14

DNA: TGTGCCAGTAGTATTGAGGGAGAGACCCAGTACTTC
CDR3: CASSIEGETQYF
size: many
V: TRBV19
J: TRBJ2-5
D: .
length: 12

DNA: TGTGCCAGCAGCTCAGGAGGGACGGGGTGGACTGAAGCTTTCTTT
CDR3: CASSSGGTGWTEAFF
size: .
V: TRBV7-9
J: TRBJ1-1
D: .
length: 15

DNA: TGTGCCAGTAGTCGGCAGGGCCGCACGGGAGACGAGCAGTACTTC
CDR3: CASSRQGRTGDEQYF
size: .
V: TRBV19
J: TRBJ2-7
D: .
length: 15

DNA: TGTGCCAGCAGCCCGAGGGGGGGTATCGGCTCTGGAAACACCATATATTTT
CDR3: CASSPRGGIGSGNTIYF
size: once
V: TRBV3-1/TRBV3-2
J: TRBJ1-3
D: .
length: 17

DNA: TGCGCCAGCAGCTCCCGGGGGGGGGCTCAAGAGACCCAGTACTTC
CDR3: CASSSRGGAQETQYF
size: .
V: TRBV5-1
J: TRBJ2-5
D: TRBD2
length: 15

DNA: TGTGCCAGCAACGAGGGCCTTTACAATGAGCAGTTCTTC
CDR3: CASNEGLYNEQFF
size: .
V: TRBV6-5
J: TRBJ2-1
D: .
length: 13

DNA: TGTGCCAGCAGTTACGACAGGGGCGACTACGAGCAGTACTTC
CDR3: CASSYDRGDYEQYF
size: .
V: TRBV6-5
J: TRBJ2-7
D: TRBD1
length: 14

DNA: TGCGCCAGCAGCCCCCGTGGACAGGGCTCCAACGTCCTGACTTTC
CDR3: CASSPRGQGSNVLTF
size: once
V: TRBV4-1
J: TRBJ2-6
D: TRBD1
length: 15

DNA: TGCGCCAGCAGCTTCGGCAGGGAGGGGAATAACTACAACCCTTACGAGCAGTACTTC
CDR3: CASSFGREGNNYNPYEQYF
size: .
V: TRBV5-1
J: TRBJ2-7
D: TRBD2
length: 19